One sample yielded the 8 T cell receptor beta chains listed below, sequenced in a study of monozygotic twins with cystic fibrosis (dated by TCRdb to the early 2020s). Library preparation employed the immunoSEQ multiplex PCR assay. As stored in TCRdb, this immuneACCESS dataset retains in-frame rearrangements with V and J assigned. A fraction of the clones does not appear; measured against another copy, unresolved V genes explain less than half of the discrepancy, and the remainder lacks a known reason. The sample contains fewer than 30,000 clones, roughly 96% of them found a single time. Around 2.5% of the sample is held by the ten biggest clonotypes. The sample consisted of blood. These receptors came from a girl between 2 and 10 years old with cystic fibrosis.

The genes are TRBV4-1 and TRBJ2-7; a possible D gene is TRBD1 (5 bases). The CDR3 sequence is 16 residues long. Germline V gene lookup returns CDR1 MGHRA and CDR2 YSYEKL. V lost 3 bases and J 8 bases, leaving 23 bases between the germline ends. The DNA of the CDR3 is TGCGCCAGCAGCCACGCTAGTACAGGTTCCTCGATTCAGCAGTACTTC. This sequence encodes CASSHASTGSSIQQYF.

V and J are TRBV6-5 and TRBJ2-7; D is tentatively TRBD1 or TRBD2 (5 bases each). Germline V gene sequence: CDR1 MNHEY, CDR2 SVGAGI. The V end was cut by 7 bases, the J end by 2 bases, with 15 bases between. The CDR3 runs to 14 residues. CDR3 amino acids: CASNPTGTAYEQYF. The DNA of the CDR3 is TGTGCCAGCAACCCTACTGGGACCGCCTACGAGCAGTACTTC.

V usage is TRBV28 and J usage is TRBJ1-1; possibly TRBD1 for D (5 bases). The CDR3 contains 14 residues. Per germline, CDR1 MDHEN and CDR2 SYDVKM. V was clipped by 5 bases and J by 5 bases, with 15 bases between them. DNA for the CDR3: TGTGCCAGCAGTCGCCCGACAGAATTTACTGAAGCTTTCTTT. This translates into CASSRPTEFTEAFF.

The CDR3 nucleotides are TGTGCCAGTAGTCCAAGGGGACAGTCGCCCGGGGGCCAGTACTTC. This translates into CASSPRGQSPGGQYF. The chain links TRBV19 to TRBJ2-5, with D perhaps TRBD1 (7 bases). This CDR3 spans 15 amino acids. Trimming pared 5 bases from V and 10 bases from J, leaving 23 bases between. Germline V lookup: CDR1 LNHDA, CDR2 SQIVND (reference sequence).

As for this clone: This specimen includes other DNA sequences encoding the same CDR3. This sequence joins TRBV27 and TRBJ2-7, with 9 positions matching TRBD1. This CDR3 region has 13 residues. J lost 4 bases, V lost 6 bases, and 4 bases had no gene match. The V gene's germline CDR1 is MNHEY and CDR2 SMNVEV (reference sequence). CDR3: CASSPGQGYEQYF. CDR3 bases: TGTGCCAGCAGCCCGGGACAGGGATACGAGCAGTACTTC.

Here the CDR3 DNA reads TGTGCCAGCCAGGCTGGGGGCGCGGGGCAGCCCCAGCATTTT. Translating gives CASQAGGAGQPQHF. This sequence joins TRBV2 and TRBJ1-5; weak D call: TRBD1 (6 bases). Trimming removed 8 bases at V and 7 bases at J, with 18 bases between. This CDR3 comprises 14 residues. The germline V gene encodes CDR1 SNHLY and CDR2 FYNNEI.

The chain has TRBV5-8 and TRBJ1-1; TRBD1 aligns across 8 bases. This CDR3 is built from 15 residues. Looked up from germline, CDR1 is SGHTS and CDR2 is YDEGEE. The junction had 4 bases not matched to a gene; V was cut back by 2 bases and J by 1 base. CDR3: CASSLRQGRNTEAFF. CDR3 coding DNA: TGTGCCAGCAGCTTACGACAGGGGAGGAACACTGAAGCTTTCTTT.

The chain uses TRBV4-3 and TRBJ2-2; D unresolved. Germline loops: CDR1 LGHNA, CDR2 YSLEER. V dropped 0 bases and J dropped 3 bases, with 14 bases sitting between them. The CDR3 has 17 residues. The DNA of the CDR3 is TGCGCCAGCAGCCAAGATATTACGGGCAGCTACACCGGGGAGCTGTTTTTT. Translated: CASSQDITGSYTGELFF.